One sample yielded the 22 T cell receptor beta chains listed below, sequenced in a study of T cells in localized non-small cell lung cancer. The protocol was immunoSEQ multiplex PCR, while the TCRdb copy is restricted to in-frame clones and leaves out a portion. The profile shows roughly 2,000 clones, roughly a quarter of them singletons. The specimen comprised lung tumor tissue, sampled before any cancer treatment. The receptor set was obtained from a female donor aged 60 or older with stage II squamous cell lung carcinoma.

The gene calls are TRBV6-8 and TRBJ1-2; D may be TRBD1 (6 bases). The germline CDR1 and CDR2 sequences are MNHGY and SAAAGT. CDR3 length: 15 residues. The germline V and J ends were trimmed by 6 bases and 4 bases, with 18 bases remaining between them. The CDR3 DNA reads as TGTGCCAGCAGCCAAGAGGGGGTCGGTGGCTATGGCTACACCTTC. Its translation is CASSQEGVGGYGYTF.

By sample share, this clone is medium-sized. CDR3 nucleotides: TGTGCCAGCAGCTTACAAGGACAGCTGAACACTGAAGCTTTCTTT. This sequence encodes CASSLQGQLNTEAFF. V and J are TRBV11-3 and TRBJ1-1; D perhaps matches TRBD1 (6 bases). CDR3 length: 15 residues. Trimming took off 2 bases at V and 0 bases at J, with 10 bases between the two ends. CDR1 SGHNT and CDR2 YENEEA come from the germline V gene.

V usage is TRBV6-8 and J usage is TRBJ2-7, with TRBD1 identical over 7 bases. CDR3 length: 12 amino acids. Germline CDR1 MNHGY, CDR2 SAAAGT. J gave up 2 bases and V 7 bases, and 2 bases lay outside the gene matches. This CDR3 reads CASKGQTYEQYF. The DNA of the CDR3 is TGTGCCAGCAAGGGACAGACCTACGAGCAGTACTTC.

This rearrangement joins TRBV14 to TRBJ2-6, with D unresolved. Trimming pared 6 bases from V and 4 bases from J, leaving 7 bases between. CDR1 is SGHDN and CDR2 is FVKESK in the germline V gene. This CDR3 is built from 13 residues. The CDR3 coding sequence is TGTGCCAGCAGTAAAGTGGGGGCCAACGTCCTGACTTTC. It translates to CASSKVGANVLTF.

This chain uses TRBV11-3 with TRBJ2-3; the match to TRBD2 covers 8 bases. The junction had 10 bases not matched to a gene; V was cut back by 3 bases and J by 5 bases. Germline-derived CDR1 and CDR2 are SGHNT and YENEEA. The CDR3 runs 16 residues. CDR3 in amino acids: CASSFAGGPPGDTQYF. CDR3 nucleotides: TGTGCCAGCAGCTTTGCGGGGGGCCCTCCGGGAGATACGCAGTATTTT.

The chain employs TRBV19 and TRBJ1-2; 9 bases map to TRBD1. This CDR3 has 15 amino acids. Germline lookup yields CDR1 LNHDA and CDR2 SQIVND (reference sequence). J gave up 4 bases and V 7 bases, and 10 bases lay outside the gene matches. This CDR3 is CASTPTDRGGYGYTF. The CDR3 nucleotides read TGTGCCAGTACCCCTACGGACAGGGGTGGCTATGGCTACACCTTC. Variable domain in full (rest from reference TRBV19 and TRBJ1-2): DGGITQSPKYLFRKEGQNVTLSCEQNLNHDAMYWYRQDPGQGLRLIYYSQIVNDFQKGDIAEGYSVSREKKESFPLTVTSAQKNPTAFYLCASTPTDRGGYGYTFGSGTRLTVV.

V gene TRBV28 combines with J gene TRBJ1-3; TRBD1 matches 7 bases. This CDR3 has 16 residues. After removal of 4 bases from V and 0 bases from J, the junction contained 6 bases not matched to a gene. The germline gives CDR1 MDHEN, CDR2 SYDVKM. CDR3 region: CASSYPTGVSGNTIYF. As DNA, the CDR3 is TGTGCCAGCAGTTACCCCACAGGGGTCTCTGGAAACACCATATATTTT.

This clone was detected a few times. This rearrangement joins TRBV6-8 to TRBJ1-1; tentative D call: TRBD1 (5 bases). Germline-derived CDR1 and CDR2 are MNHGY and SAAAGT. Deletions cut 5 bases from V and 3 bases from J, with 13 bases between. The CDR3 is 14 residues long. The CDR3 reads CASSNQGADTEAFF. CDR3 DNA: TGTGCCAGCAGTAATCAGGGCGCAGACACTGAAGCTTTCTTT.

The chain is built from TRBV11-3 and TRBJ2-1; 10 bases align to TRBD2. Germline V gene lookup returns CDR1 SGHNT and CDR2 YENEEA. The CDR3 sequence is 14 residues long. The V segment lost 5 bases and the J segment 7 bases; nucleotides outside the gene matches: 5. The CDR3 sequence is CASSPRTSGNEQFF. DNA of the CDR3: TGTGCCAGCAGCCCAAGGACTAGCGGTAATGAGCAGTTCTTC.

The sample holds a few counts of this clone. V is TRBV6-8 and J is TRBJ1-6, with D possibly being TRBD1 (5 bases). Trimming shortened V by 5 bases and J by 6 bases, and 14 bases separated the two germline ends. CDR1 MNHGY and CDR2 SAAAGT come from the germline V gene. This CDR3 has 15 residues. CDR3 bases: TGTGCCAGCAGTACTCTGACGGGGGGTAATTCACCCCTCCACTTT. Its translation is CASSTLTGGNSPLHF.

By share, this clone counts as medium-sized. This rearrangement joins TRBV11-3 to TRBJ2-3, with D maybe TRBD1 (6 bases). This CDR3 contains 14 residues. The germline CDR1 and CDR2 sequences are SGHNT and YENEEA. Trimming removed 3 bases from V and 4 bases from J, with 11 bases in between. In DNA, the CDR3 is TGTGCCAGCAGCTTGGATACAGGGCCAGATACGCAGTATTTT. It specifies CASSLDTGPDTQYF.

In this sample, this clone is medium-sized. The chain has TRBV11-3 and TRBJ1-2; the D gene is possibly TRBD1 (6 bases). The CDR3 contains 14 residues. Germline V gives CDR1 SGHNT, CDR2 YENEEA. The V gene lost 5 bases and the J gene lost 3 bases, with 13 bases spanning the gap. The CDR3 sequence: CASSRDNGDYGYTF. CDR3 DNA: TGTGCCAGCAGCCGGGACAACGGCGACTATGGCTACACCTTC.

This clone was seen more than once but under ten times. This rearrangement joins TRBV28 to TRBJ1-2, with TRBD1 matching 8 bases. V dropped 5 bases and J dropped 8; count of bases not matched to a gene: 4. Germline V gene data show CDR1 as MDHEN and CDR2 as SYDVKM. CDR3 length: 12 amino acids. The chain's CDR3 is CASSVTGDGYTF. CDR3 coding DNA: TGTGCCAGCAGTGTGACAGGGGACGGCTACACCTTC.

In nucleotides, the CDR3 is TGTGCCAGCAGTTACCCCCCCCTGACTTTCTTT. It translates to CASSYPPLTFF. The J gene is TRBJ1-1, the V gene TRBV6-7; D unresolved. TRBV6-7 is an ORF; its function is uncertain. The CDR3 consists of 11 residues. The V end was cut by 2 bases, the J end by 12 bases, with 10 bases between.

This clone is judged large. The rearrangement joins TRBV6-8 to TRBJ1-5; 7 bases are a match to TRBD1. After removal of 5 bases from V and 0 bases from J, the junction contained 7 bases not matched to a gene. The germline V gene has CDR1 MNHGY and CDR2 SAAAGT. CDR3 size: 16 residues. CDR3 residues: CASSGGTVYSNQPQHF. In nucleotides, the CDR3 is TGTGCCAGCAGTGGCGGGACAGTTTATAGCAATCAGCCCCAGCATTTT.

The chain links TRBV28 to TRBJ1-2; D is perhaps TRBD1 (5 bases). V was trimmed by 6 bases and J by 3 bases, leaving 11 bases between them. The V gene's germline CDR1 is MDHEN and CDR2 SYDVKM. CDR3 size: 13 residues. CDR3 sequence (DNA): TGTGCCAGCAGAAGGGGCTCCGACTATGGCTACACCTTC. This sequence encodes CASRRGSDYGYTF.

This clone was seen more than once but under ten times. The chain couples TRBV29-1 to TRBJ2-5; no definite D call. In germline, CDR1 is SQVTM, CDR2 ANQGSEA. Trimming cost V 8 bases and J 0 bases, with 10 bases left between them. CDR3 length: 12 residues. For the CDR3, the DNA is TGCAGCACAGTCGGGTACCAAGAGACCCAGTACTTC. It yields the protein CSTVGYQETQYF.

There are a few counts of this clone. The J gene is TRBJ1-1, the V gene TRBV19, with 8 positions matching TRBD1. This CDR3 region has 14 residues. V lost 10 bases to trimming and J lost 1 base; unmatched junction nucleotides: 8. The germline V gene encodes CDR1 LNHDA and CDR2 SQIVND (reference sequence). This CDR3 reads CATRPGTGNTEAFF. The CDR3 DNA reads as TGTGCCACTCGTCCCGGGACAGGGAACACTGAAGCTTTCTTT.

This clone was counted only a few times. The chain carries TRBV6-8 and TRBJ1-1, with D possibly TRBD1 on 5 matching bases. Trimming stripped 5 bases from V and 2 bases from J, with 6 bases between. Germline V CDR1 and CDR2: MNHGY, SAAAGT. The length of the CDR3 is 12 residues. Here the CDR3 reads CASSRGNTEAFF. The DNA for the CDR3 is TGTGCCAGCAGTAGGGGCAACACTGAAGCTTTCTTT.

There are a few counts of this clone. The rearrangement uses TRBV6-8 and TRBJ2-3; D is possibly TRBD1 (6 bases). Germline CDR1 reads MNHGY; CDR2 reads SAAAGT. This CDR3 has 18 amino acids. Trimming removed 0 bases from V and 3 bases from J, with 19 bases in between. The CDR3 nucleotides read TGTGCCAGCAGTTACTCCCGACCCGTGGGGGCAGCTACAGATACGCAGTATTTT. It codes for CASSYSRPVGAATDTQYF.

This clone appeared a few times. CDR3: CASMVGIEAFF. The CDR3 DNA is TGTGCCAGCATGGTCGGGATTGAAGCTTTCTTT. V and J are TRBV6-7 and TRBJ1-1; unclear D gene. TRBV6-7 is marked as an open reading frame, function uncertain. Trimming pared 7 bases from V and 7 bases from J, leaving 10 bases between. The CDR3 contains 11 residues.

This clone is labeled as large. DNA for the CDR3: TGTGCCAGCAGTCCCGAAGGGGCAACTAATGAAAAACTGTTTTTT. It translates to CASSPEGATNEKLFF. The chain couples TRBV6-8 to TRBJ1-4, with D perhaps matching TRBD1 (5 bases). Germline V gives CDR1 MNHGY, CDR2 SAAAGT. The CDR3 has 15 amino acids. V shed 5 bases and J shed 0 bases, with 10 bases lying between them.